The 23 T cell receptor beta chains below all came from one sample that was sequenced in a study of CD8 T cells in ankylosing spondylitis. TCRdb reprocessed the 5' RACE reads via MiXCR and lists one record per CDR3 protein. The data hold 250,000 to 300,000 distinct CDR3 sequences, with about 18% observed a single time. The sample consisted of blood, either unsorted or a sorted T cell fraction (not recorded which). The receptor source for this set is a male donor with ankylosing spondylitis or in good health (not recorded which).

Many counts were recorded for this clonotype. The V call is TRBV7-9, the J call TRBJ2-1, with D tentatively TRBD1 (7 bases). The CDR3 covers 17 residues. Between the trimmed V and J ends, which lost 4 bases and 4 bases, there was a span of 20 bases. The germline CDR1 and CDR2 sequences are SEHNR and FQNEAQ (reference sequence). The CDR3 DNA is TGTGCCAGCAGCTCCATAATCGGGGGACAGATTTACAATGAGCAGTTCTTC. It translates to CASSSIIGGQIYNEQFF.

This clonotype has more than one count but fewer than ten. The chain joins TRBV29-1 to TRBJ2-3; D unclear. The CDR3 has 13 residues. V shed 4 bases and J shed 5 bases, with 13 bases lying between them. The germline gives CDR1 SQVTM, CDR2 ANQGSEA. The CDR3, as DNA: TGCAGCGTTGTACAGACGACATTAGATACGCAGTATTTT. Amino acids: CSVVQTTLDTQYF.

Regarding this clonotype: A much more abundant neighbour one base away suggests this may be a read error. This sequence joins TRBV7-9 and TRBJ2-7, with TRBD2 matching 13 bases. The V segment lost 10 bases and the J segment 2 bases; nucleotides outside the gene matches: 2. This CDR3 has 13 residues. The V gene's germline CDR1 is SEHNR and CDR2 FQNEAQ (reference sequence). The CDR3 sequence is CAIGTSGTYEQYF. In DNA, the CDR3 is TGTGCCATCGGGACTAGCGGGACCTACGAGCAGTACTTC.

CDR3 residues: CASSWAGTEAFF. CDR3 DNA: TGTGCCAGCAGTTGGGCAGGAACTGAAGCTTTCTTT. This sequence joins TRBV2 and TRBJ1-1; no clear D gene. Per germline, CDR1 SNHLY and CDR2 FYNNEI. This CDR3 has 12 residues. The germline V and J ends were trimmed by 5 bases and 5 bases, with 9 bases remaining between them.

This clonotype was counted only a few times. The chain employs TRBV20-1 and TRBJ1-4, with D possibly TRBD1 on 5 matching bases. With 2 bases removed from V and 0 bases from J, the gap between germline ends came to 10 bases. Germline CDR1 reads DFQATT; CDR2 reads SNEGSKA (reference sequence). This CDR3 contains 15 residues. CDR3 nucleotides: TGCAGTGCTAGACAGACAGAGACAACTAATGAAAAACTGTTTTTT. This sequence encodes CSARQTETTNEKLFF.

V is TRBV20-1 and J is TRBJ1-1, with D hard to call. Germline V gene data show CDR1 as DFQATT and CDR2 as SNEGSKA (reference sequence). CDR3 length: 11 residues. V dropped 0 bases and J dropped 11 bases, with 10 bases sitting between them. Here the CDR3 DNA reads TGCAGTGCTAGAGATCTTCCGAGGGCTTTCTTT. This codes for CSARDLPRAFF.

This sequence joins TRBV10-3 and TRBJ1-1, with D perhaps matching TRBD1 (5 bases). The V end lost 2 bases, the J end lost 0 bases, and 10 bases lay between the germline ends. This CDR3 has 15 residues. The germline V gene encodes CDR1 ENHRY and CDR2 SYGVKD. The CDR3 coding sequence is TGTGCCATCAGTGAGATGGGGGAAATGAACACTGAAGCTTTCTTT. It translates to CAISEMGEMNTEAFF.

Only a few counts were recorded for this clonotype. V is TRBV6-1 and J is TRBJ2-7; D may match TRBD1 or TRBD2 (6 bases each). CDR1 MNHNS and CDR2 SASEGT come from the germline V gene. Trimming left V 2 bases short and J 2 bases short, with 10 bases between. CDR3 size: 14 residues. The CDR3 region has the DNA TGTGCCAGCAGTGAACAGGAGGGGGCCTACGAGCAGTACTTC. It is translated as CASSEQEGAYEQYF.

In its sample, this clonotype was seen a few times. The genes are TRBV20-1 and TRBJ2-1, with D perhaps matching TRBD1 (5 bases). Looked up from germline, CDR1 is DFQATT and CDR2 is SNEGSKA (reference sequence). V was cut by 6 bases and J by 6 bases, with 21 bases left in between. The CDR3 has 15 amino acids. CDR3 DNA sequence: TGCAGTGCCAGTAGACTCAGGGCCGGTGGCAATGAGCAGTTCTTC. Protein product: CSASRLRAGGNEQFF.

The chain combines TRBV5-1 with TRBJ2-7, with a possible D match to TRBD2 (6 bases). Trimming took 4 bases from V and 3 from J, leaving 14 bases between them. The germline V gene has CDR1 SGHRS and CDR2 YFSETQ. The CDR3 sequence is 14 residues long. The CDR3 bases are TGCGCCAGCAGCGGGGAGGTCAGACTCTACGAGCAGTACTTC. Translated, it gives CASSGEVRLYEQYF.

The rearrangement joins TRBV6-5 to TRBJ2-7; possible D gene TRBD1, 5 bases. This CDR3 contains 14 residues. Germline assignment: CDR1 MNHEY and CDR2 SVGAGI. The ends were cut back, 2 bases at V and 3 bases at J, with 11 bases in the middle. CDR3 loop: CASSYDSPSYEQYF. The CDR3 DNA reads TGTGCCAGCAGTTACGACAGCCCTAGCTACGAGCAGTACTTC.

This sequence joins TRBV10-3 and TRBJ2-3; 8 bases fit TRBD2. Germline CDR1 and CDR2: ENHRY and SYGVKD. Losses at the gene ends were 2 bases for V and 0 bases for J; bases not matched to a gene: 7. This CDR3 is built from 17 residues. CDR3 sequence (DNA): TGTGCCATCAGTGAGGGAGCGGGAGCGAGGAGCACAGATACGCAGTATTTT. Its translation is CAISEGAGARSTDTQYF.

This clonotype was seen more than once but under ten times. This chain joins TRBV4-1 and TRBJ1-6; D remains unclear. Germline V gene sequence: CDR1 MGHRA, CDR2 YSYEKL. V lost 0 bases, J lost 7 bases, and 10 bases lay in between. The CDR3 is 15 residues long. The CDR3 loop is CASSQEQETNSPLHF. CDR3 sequence (DNA): TGCGCCAGCAGCCAAGAGCAGGAAACAAATTCACCCCTCCACTTT.

This clonotype has only a few counts. CDR3 bases: TGCGCCAGCAGCCAGATATCAGGGGCCAACACTGAAGCTTTCTTT. As protein: CASSQISGANTEAFF. The chain uses TRBV4-1 and TRBJ1-1; D might be TRBD1 (6 bases). V lost 3 bases and J 2 bases, leaving 13 bases between the germline ends. CDR3 length: 15 amino acids. From germline, CDR1 is MGHRA and CDR2 YSYEKL.

The chain carries TRBV10-3 and TRBJ2-1; D is undetermined. Germline CDR1 and CDR2: ENHRY and SYGVKD. V lost 7 bases and J lost 2, with 9 bases in between. This CDR3 contains 13 residues. The CDR3 protein is CAIKTETYNEQFF. The DNA of the CDR3 is TGTGCCATCAAGACTGAAACCTACAATGAGCAGTTCTTC.

This clonotype showed up just a few times. The chain carries TRBV11-2 and TRBJ2-7, with D perhaps given as TRBD1 or TRBD2 (5 bases each). The germline gives CDR1 SGHAT, CDR2 FQNNGV. The CDR3 sequence is 12 residues long. Trimming left V 5 bases short and J 3 bases short, with 8 bases between. The CDR3 DNA sequence: TGTGCCAGCAGCCGGGACCACTACGAGCAGTACTTC. Its translation: CASSRDHYEQYF.

V usage is TRBV25-1 and J usage is TRBJ2-5, with 7 bases that match TRBD1. Germline CDR1 is MGHDK and CDR2 is SYGVNS. CDR3 length equals 13 residues. The ends lost 5 bases at V and 4 bases at J; junction bases unmatched: 4. CDR3 region: CASSSAGGETQYF. The CDR3 DNA sequence: TGTGCCAGCAGTTCCGCAGGGGGAGAGACCCAGTACTTC.

This clonotype has a count of ten or more. V usage is TRBV20-1 and J usage is TRBJ2-3; D possibly matches TRBD1 or TRBD2 (5 bases each). The CDR3 covers 16 residues. CDR1 DFQATT and CDR2 SNEGSKA come from the germline V gene (reference sequence). V was pared by 0 bases and J by 2 bases, with 15 bases between. For the CDR3, the DNA is TGCAGTGCTAGAGATAGGGGCGGGCTCCACACAGATACGCAGTATTTT. Translated, it gives CSARDRGGLHTDTQYF.

The sample holds many counts of this clonotype. The chain is built from TRBV4-3 and TRBJ1-1; D is possibly TRBD1 (5 bases). With 0 bases removed from V and 2 bases from J, the gap between germline ends came to 10 bases. Germline CDR1 LGHNA, CDR2 YSLEER. The CDR3 has 15 residues. The CDR3 DNA follows: TGCGCCAGCAGCCAAGATGCGGGGGGTAACACTGAAGCTTTCTTT. Amino acids: CASSQDAGGNTEAFF.

This clonotype was counted at least ten times. The rearrangement uses TRBV29-1 and TRBJ2-3; 8 bases fit TRBD2. With V trimmed by 6 bases and J by 0 bases, 5 bases remained unmatched. Germline values: CDR1 SQVTM, CDR2 ANQGSEA. The CDR3 extends over 14 amino acids. Here the CDR3 reads CSVQLADSTDTQYF. The DNA of the CDR3 is TGCAGCGTGCAACTAGCGGACAGCACAGATACGCAGTATTTT.

This clonotype was counted a few times. The chain is built from TRBV11-2 and TRBJ2-2, with 8 bases matching TRBD1. Germline CDR1 SGHAT, CDR2 FQNNGV. This CDR3 has 16 residues. Trimming took 5 bases from V and 5 from J; bases not matched to a gene: 10. As DNA, the CDR3 is TGTGCCAGCAGCAAACCGGGACAGGAGCTAACCGGGGAGCTGTTTTTT. It yields the protein CASSKPGQELTGELFF.

The gene calls are TRBV9 and TRBJ1-1, with D unresolved. V was clipped by 2 bases and J by 1 base, with 6 bases between them. This CDR3 region has 13 residues. The germline gives CDR1 SGDLS, CDR2 YYNGEE. CDR3 amino acids: CASSVSGNTEAFF. CDR3 bases: TGTGCCAGCAGCGTGTCAGGGAACACTGAAGCTTTCTTT.

This chain joins TRBV6-1 and TRBJ2-1; D remains unclear. Trimming took 7 bases from V and 0 from J, leaving 7 bases between them. The CDR3 covers 13 residues. The germline V gene encodes CDR1 MNHNS and CDR2 SASEGT. CDR3 sequence reads: CASMDVSYNEQFF. DNA for the CDR3: TGTGCCAGCATGGACGTCTCCTACAATGAGCAGTTCTTC.